This T cell receptor beta chain was observed in a study of monozygotic twins with cystic fibrosis. As for the study in general: Library input was about 3.3 micrograms of fragmented DNA, with approximately 15 PCR cycles. Study-level points and caveats: The repertoire was suggested to be naive-dominated, clonality median about 0.0094. Shared CDR3 numbers were not associated with age, concordance or severity. Nucleotide-identical clonotype sharing was significantly higher within monozygotic CF twin pairs than between unrelated CF individuals.

For this clone: The target antigen is unknown.

TCRdb keeps only in-frame clones here, not all; method: immunoSEQ multiplex PCR. The table records some 26,000 clones, around 93% of them present only once. The V end was cut by 8 bases, the J end by 1 base, with 8 bases between. The germline V gene encodes CDR1 MNHEY and CDR2 SVGAGI. The CDR3 contains 12 residues. The sequence derives from a girl aged 2 to 9 with cystic fibrosis. The gene calls are TRBV6-5 and TRBJ1-1, with D unclear. Input material: blood. This chain's CDR3 is CASGVGNTEAFF. The CDR3 nucleotides read TGTGCCAGCGGGGTAGGGAACACTGAAGCTTTCTTT.